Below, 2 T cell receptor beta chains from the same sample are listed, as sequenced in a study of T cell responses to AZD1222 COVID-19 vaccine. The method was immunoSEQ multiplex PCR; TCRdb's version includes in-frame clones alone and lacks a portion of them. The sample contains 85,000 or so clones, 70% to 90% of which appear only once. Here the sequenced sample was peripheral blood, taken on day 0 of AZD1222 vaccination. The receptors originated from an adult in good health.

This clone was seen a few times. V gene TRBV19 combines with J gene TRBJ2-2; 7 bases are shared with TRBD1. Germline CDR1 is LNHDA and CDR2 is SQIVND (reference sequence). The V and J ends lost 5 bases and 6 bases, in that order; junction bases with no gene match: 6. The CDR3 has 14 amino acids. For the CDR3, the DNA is TGTGCCAGTAGTCTGGACAGGTCTGCCGGGGAGCTGTTTTTT. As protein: CASSLDRSAGELFF.

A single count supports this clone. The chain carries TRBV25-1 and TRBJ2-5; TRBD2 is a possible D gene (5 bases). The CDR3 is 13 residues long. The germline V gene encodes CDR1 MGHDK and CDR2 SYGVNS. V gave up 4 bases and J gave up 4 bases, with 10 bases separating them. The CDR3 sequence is CASSAAGRETQYF. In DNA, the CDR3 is TGTGCCAGCAGTGCGGCGGGCCGAGAGACCCAGTACTTC.